This T cell receptor (beta chain) was observed in a study of shared clonotypes between healthy human individuals. Study at large: Each donor's CD8 memory used one plate, CD8 naive two, each CD4 subset three.

Here immunoSEQ multiplex PCR was the method, and the copy in TCRdb shows in-frame clones only, minus some. Of some 2,500,000 clones in the sample, approximately 93% were seen once. The CDR3 spans 15 residues. Germline assignment: CDR1 MGHRA and CDR2 YSYEKL. Trimming left V 4 bases short and J 4 bases short, with 16 bases between. The sequence was collected from a man between 18 and 29 years old in good health. Some clones in this sample may be carry-over from other donors' samples. Material for sequencing was naive CD4+ T cells from PBMCs. The sample's subset: CD45RA+ positively selected. J is TRBJ1-2 and V is TRBV4-1; D gene uncertain. Here the CDR3 reads CASSPAGKRPYGYTF. DNA of the CDR3: TGCGCCAGCAGCCCCGCGGGGAAACGGCCCTATGGCTACACCTTC.